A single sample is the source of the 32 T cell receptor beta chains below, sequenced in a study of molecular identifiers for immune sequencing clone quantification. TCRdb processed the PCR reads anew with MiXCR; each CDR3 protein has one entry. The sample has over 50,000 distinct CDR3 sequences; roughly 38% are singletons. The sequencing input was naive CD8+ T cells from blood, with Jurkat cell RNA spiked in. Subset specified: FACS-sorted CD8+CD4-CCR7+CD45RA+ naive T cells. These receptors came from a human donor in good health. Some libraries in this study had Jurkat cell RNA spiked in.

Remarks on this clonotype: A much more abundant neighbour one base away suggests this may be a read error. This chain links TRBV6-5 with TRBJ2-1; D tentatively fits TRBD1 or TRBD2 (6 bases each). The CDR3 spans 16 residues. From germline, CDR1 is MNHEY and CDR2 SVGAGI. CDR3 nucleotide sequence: TGTGCCAGCAGTAATGGGGGGCAGGGTGTCTTCGATGAGCGGTTCTTC. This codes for CASSNGGQGVFDERFF.

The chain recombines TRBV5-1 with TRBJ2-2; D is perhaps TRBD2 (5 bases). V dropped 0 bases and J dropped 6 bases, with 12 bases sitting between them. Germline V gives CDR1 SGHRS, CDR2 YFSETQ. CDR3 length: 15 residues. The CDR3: CASSLVRGTAGELFF. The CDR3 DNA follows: TGCGCCAGCAGCTTGGTTCGGGGTACGGCCGGGGAGCTGTTTTTT.

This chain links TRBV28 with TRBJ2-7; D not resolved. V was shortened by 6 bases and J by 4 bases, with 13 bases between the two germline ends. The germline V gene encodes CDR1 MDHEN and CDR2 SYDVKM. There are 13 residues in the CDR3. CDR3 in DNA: TGTGCCAGCAGCTTCGCGCAACCGTACGAGCAGTACTTC. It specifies CASSFAQPYEQYF.

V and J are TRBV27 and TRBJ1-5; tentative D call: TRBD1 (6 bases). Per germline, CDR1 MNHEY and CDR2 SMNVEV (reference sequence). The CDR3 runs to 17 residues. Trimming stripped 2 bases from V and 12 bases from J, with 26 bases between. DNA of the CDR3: TGTGCCAGCAGTTTAAAGGTCGGCGGGGGCCGCTACAATTTCCAGCATTTT. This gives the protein CASSLKVGGGRYNFQHF.

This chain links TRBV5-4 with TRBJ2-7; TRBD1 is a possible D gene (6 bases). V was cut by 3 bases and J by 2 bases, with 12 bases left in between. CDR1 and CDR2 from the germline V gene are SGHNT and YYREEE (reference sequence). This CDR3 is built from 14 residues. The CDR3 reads CASSSGESPYEQYF. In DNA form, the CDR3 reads TGTGCCAGCAGCTCAGGGGAGTCCCCCTACGAGCAGTACTTC.

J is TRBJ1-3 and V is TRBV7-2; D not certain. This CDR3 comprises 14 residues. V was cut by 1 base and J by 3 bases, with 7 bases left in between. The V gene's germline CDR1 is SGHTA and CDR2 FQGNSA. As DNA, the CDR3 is TGTGCCAGCAGCTTAGAGCCCTATGGAAACACCATATATTTT. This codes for CASSLEPYGNTIYF.

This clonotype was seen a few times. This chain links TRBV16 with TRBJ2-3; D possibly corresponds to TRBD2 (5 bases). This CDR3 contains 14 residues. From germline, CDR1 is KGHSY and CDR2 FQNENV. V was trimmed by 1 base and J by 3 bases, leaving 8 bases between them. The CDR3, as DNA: TGTGCCAGCAGCCAATTCGGCGGGACAGATACGCAGTATTTT. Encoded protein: CASSQFGGTDTQYF.

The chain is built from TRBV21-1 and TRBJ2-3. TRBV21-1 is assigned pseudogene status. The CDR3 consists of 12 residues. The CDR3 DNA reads TGTGCCAGCGGCCGATGGGGAGATACGCAGTATTTT. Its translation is CASGRWGDTQYF.

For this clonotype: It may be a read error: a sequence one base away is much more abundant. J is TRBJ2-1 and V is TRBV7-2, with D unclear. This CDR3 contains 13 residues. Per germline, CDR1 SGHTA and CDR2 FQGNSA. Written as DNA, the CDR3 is TGTGCCAGCAGCTTCCTTTTATCGGATGAGCAGCTCTTC. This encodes CASSFLLSDEQLF.

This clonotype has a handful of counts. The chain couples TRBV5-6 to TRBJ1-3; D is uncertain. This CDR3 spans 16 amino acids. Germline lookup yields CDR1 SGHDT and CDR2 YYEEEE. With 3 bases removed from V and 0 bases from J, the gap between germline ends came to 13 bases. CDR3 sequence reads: CASSYGLLTSGNTIYF. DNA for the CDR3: TGTGCCAGCAGCTACGGACTGCTCACCTCTGGAAACACCATATATTTT. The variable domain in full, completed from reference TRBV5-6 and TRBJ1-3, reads DAGVTQSPTHLIKTRGQQVTLRCSPKSGHDTVSWYQQALGQGPQFIFQYYEEEERQRGNFPDRFSGHQFPNYSSELNVNALLLGDSALYLCASSYGLLTSGNTIYFGEGSWLTVV.

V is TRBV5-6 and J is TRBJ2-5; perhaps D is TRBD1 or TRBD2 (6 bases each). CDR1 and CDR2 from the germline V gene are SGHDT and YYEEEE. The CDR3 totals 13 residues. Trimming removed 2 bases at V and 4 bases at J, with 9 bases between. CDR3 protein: CASSLGGRETQYF. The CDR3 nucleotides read TGTGCCAGCAGCTTAGGGGGGAGAGAGACCCAGTACTTC.

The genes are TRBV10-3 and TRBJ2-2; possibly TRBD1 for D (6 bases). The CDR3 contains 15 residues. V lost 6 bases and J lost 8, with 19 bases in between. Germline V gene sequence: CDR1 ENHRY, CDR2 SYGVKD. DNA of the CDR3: TGTGCCATCAGCACCGGGACACCGACAACAGGGGAGCTGTTTTTT. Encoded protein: CAISTGTPTTGELFF.

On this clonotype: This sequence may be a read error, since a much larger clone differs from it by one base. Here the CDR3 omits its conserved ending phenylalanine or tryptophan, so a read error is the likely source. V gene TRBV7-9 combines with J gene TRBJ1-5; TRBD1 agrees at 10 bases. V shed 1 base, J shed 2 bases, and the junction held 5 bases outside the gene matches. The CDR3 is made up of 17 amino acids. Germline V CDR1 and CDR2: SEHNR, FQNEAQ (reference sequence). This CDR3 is CASSLGSGTGGNQPQHI. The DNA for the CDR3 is TGTGCCAGCAGCTTAGGCTCCGGGACAGGGGGCAATCAGCCCCAGCATATT.

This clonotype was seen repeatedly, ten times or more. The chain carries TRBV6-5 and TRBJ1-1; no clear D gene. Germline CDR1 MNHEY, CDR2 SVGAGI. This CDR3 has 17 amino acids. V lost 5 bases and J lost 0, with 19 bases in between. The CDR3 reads CASSPWPGSTMNTEAFF. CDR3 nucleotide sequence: TGTGCCAGCAGTCCCTGGCCGGGATCCACGATGAACACTGAAGCTTTCTTT.

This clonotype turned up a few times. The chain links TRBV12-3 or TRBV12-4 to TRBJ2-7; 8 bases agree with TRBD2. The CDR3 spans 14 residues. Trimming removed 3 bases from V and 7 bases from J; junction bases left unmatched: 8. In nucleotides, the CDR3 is TGTGCCAGCAGTTTCGGGAGGGCCACGGGTGAGCAGTACTTC. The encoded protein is CASSFGRATGEQYF.

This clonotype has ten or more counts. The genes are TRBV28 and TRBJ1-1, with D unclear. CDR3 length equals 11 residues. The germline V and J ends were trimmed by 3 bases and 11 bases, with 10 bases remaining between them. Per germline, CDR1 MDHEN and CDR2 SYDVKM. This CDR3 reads CASSFTKGAFF. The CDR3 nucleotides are TGTGCCAGCAGTTTCACTAAAGGGGCTTTCTTT.

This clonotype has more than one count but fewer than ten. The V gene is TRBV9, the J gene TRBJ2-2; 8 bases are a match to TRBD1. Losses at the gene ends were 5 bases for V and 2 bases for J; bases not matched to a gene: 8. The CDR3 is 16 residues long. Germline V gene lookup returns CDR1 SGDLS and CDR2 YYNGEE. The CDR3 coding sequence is TGTGCCAGCAGTACCAACAGGGGGTTCAACACCGGGGAGCTGTTTTTT. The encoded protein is CASSTNRGFNTGELFF. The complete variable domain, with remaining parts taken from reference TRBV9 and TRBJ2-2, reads DSGVTQTPKHLITATGQRVTLRCSPRSGDLSVYWYQQSLDQGLQFLIQYYNGEERAKGNILERFSAQQFPDLHSELNLSSLELGDSALYFCASSTNRGFNTGELFFGEGSRLTVL.

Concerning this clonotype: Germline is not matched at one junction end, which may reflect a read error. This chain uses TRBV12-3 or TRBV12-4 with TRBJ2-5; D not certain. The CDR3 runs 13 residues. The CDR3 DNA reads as TGTGCCAGCAGTTTACCCGAACAAGAGTCCCAGTACTTC. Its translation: CASSLPEQESQYF.

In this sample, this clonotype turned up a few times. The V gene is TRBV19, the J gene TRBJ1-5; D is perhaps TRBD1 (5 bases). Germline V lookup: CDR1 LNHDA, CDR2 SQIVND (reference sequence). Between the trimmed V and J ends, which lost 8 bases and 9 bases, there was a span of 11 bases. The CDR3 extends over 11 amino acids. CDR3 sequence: CASGARWPQHF. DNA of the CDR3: TGTGCCAGTGGGGCCAGATGGCCCCAGCATTTT.

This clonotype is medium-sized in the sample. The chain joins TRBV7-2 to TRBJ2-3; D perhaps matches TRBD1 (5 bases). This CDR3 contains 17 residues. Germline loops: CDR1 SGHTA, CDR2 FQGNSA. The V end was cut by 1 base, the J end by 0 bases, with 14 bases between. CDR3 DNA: TGTGCCAGCAGCTTAGTGTCGACAGCCACTAGCACAGATACGCAGTATTTT. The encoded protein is CASSLVSTATSTDTQYF.

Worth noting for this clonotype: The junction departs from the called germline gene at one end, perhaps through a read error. The CDR3: CVSSSALETQYF. CDR3 coding DNA: TGTGTCAGCAGCTCAGCTCTCGAGACCCAGTACTTC. V usage is TRBV7-2 and J usage is TRBJ2-5; D is unclear. The V gene's germline CDR1 is SGHTA and CDR2 FQGNSA. The CDR3 runs 12 residues.

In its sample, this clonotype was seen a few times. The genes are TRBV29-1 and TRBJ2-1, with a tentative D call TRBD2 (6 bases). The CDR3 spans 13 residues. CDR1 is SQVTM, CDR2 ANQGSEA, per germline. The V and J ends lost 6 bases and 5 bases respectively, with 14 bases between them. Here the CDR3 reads CSVLRLADNEQFF. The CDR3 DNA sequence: TGCAGCGTCCTACGGTTAGCGGACAATGAGCAGTTCTTC.

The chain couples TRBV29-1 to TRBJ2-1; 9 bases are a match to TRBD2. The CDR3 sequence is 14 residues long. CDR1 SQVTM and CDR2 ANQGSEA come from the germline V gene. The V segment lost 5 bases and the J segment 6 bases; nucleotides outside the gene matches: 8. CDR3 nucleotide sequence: TGCAGCGTTTCCGGGACTAGCAGAGGCAATGAGCAGTTCTTC. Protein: CSVSGTSRGNEQFF.

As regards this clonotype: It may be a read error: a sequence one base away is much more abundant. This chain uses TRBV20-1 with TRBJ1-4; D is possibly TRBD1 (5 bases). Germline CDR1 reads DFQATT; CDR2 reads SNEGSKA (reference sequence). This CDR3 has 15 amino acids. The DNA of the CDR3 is TGCAGTGCTAGAGATCTGTCAGGGAGGGCGGAAAAACTGTTATTT. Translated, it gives CSARDLSGRAEKLLF.

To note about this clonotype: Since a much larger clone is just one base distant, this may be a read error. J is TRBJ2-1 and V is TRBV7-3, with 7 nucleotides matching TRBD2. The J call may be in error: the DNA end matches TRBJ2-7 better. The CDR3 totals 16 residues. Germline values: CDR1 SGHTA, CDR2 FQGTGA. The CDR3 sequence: CASSLKVTSFTNEQYF. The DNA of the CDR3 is TGTGCCAGCAGCTTAAAGGTGACTAGCTTTACCAATGAGCAGTACTTC.

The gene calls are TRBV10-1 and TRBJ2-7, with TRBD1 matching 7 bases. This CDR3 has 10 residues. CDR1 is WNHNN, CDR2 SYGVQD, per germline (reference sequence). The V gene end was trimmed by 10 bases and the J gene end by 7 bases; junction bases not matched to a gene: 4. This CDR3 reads CANLQGEQYF. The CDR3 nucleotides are TGCGCCAACTTACAGGGGGAGCAGTACTTC.

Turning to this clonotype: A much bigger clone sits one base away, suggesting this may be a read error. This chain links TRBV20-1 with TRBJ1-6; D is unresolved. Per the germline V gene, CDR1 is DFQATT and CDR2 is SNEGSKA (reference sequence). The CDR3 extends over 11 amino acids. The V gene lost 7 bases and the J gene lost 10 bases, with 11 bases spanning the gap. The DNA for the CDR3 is TGCAGTGAGGAGGAGTTGTCACCCCTCCACTTT. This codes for CSEEELSPLHF.

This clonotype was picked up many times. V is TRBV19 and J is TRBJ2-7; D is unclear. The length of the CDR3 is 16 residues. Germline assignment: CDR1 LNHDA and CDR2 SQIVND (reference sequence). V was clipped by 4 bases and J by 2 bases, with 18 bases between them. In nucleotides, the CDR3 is TGTGCCAGTAGTACCTACAGCAAAAGCAGCCCCTACGAGCAGTACTTC. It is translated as CASSTYSKSSPYEQYF.

CDR3 protein: CASSGPRGEQYF. DNA of the CDR3: TGTGCCAGCAGTGGGCCGCGGGGCGAGCAGTACTTC. The chain joins TRBV28 to TRBJ2-7; D possibly corresponds to TRBD2 (6 bases). The CDR3 runs 12 residues. Trimming left V 5 bases short and J 6 bases short, with 11 bases between. Germline CDR1 reads MDHEN; CDR2 reads SYDVKM.

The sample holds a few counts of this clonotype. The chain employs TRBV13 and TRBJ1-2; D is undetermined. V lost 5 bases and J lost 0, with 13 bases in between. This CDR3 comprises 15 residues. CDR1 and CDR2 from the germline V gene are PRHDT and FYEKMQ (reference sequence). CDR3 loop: CASSKREGSNYGYTF. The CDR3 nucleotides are TGTGCCAGCAGCAAGCGGGAAGGGTCTAACTATGGCTACACCTTC.

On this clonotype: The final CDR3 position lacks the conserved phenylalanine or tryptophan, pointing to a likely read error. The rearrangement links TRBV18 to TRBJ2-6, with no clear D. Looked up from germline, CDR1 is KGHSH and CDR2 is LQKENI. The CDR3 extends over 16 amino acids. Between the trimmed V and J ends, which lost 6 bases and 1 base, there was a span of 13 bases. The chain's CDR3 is CASSPRTDSGANVLTI. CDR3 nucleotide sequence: TGTGCCAGCTCTCCGCGGACGGATTCTGGGGCCAACGTCCTGACTATC.

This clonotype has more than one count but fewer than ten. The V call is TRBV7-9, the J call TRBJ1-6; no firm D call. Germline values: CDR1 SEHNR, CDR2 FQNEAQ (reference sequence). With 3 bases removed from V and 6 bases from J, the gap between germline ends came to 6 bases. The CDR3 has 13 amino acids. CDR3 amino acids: CASSFGPNSPLHF. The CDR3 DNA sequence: TGTGCCAGCAGCTTCGGCCCTAATTCACCCCTCCACTTT.